The 8 T cell receptor beta chains reported below all come from one sample, sequenced in a study of blood T cell repertoires in COVID-19 (dated by TCRdb to the early 2020s). Library method: the immunoSEQ multiplex PCR assay. Held by TCRdb, this immuneACCESS table contains in-frame sequences only and omits some clones. Under half of the omission traces to an unresolved V gene where checked; the cause of the rest is unknown. This sample is represented by roughly 89,000 clones; 80% of them were singletons. The top ten constitute 10% to 13% of the sample. The specimen sequenced was peripheral blood. These receptors were taken from a woman aged 70 to 79 with acute or convalescent COVID-19.

The chain carries TRBV3-1 (or the pseudogene TRBV3-2) and TRBJ1-2; D is unclear. Looked up from germline, CDR1 is LGHDT and CDR2 is YNNKEL (reference sequence). V was trimmed by 10 bases and J by 7 bases, leaving 16 bases between them. The CDR3 runs to 12 residues. CDR3 region: CANNTLGPGYTF. The CDR3 nucleotides are TGTGCCAACAACACACTAGGGCCTGGCTACACCTTC.

This chain joins TRBV6-6 and TRBJ1-2; D not resolved. The CDR3 sequence is 15 residues long. V gave up 2 bases and J gave up 6 bases, with 16 bases separating them. Germline V CDR1 and CDR2: MNHNY, SVGAGI (reference sequence). CDR3 loop: CASSYAMSLVNGYTF. The CDR3 coding sequence is TGTGCCAGCAGTTACGCCATGAGCCTCGTGAATGGCTACACCTTC.

The chain couples TRBV19 to TRBJ1-6; D unresolved. V shed 4 bases and J shed 0 bases, with 10 bases lying between them. The CDR3 contains 16 residues. The V gene's germline CDR1 is LNHDA and CDR2 SQIVND (reference sequence). For the CDR3, the DNA is TGTGCCAGTAGTACTGCCTGGGCCTCCTATAATTCACCCCTCCACTTT. It translates to CASSTAWASYNSPLHF.

The chain joins TRBV27 to TRBJ1-6; the D is unclear. The ends were cut back, 3 bases at V and 0 bases at J, with 6 bases in the middle. The CDR3 spans 15 residues. The V gene's germline CDR1 is MNHEY and CDR2 SMNVEV (reference sequence). The CDR3 region is CASSFISSYNSPLHF. DNA for the CDR3: TGTGCCAGCAGTTTCATCAGCTCCTATAATTCACCCCTCCACTTT.

The rearrangement uses TRBV5-6 and TRBJ1-4, with no clear D. CDR3 length: 14 amino acids. CDR1 SGHDT and CDR2 YYEEEE come from the germline V gene. V was cut by 3 bases and J by 0 bases, with 6 bases left in between. The CDR3: CASSSGATNEKLFF. The CDR3, as DNA: TGTGCCAGCAGCTCAGGCGCAACTAATGAAAAACTGTTTTTT.

This chain links TRBV12-3 or TRBV12-4 with TRBJ1-5; 7 bases match TRBD1. The CDR3 is 13 residues long. The V gene end was trimmed by 6 bases and the J gene end by 6 bases; junction bases not matched to a gene: 5. The CDR3 protein is CASSPEGAQPQHF. CDR3 nucleotide sequence: TGTGCCAGCAGCCCTGAGGGGGCTCAGCCCCAGCATTTT.

This clone was found once. The rearrangement joins TRBV5-4 to TRBJ1-4; 9 nucleotides match TRBD1. The trim removed 4 bases at V and 7 bases at J, leaving 14 bases unmatched. Germline CDR1 reads SGHNT; CDR2 reads YYREEE (reference sequence). The CDR3 totals 17 residues. The CDR3 protein is CASSHKAPGTGPEKLFF. In DNA form, the CDR3 reads TGTGCCAGCAGCCACAAAGCACCCGGGACAGGGCCTGAAAAACTGTTTTTT.

The genes are TRBV2 and TRBJ2-2, with D possibly being TRBD2 (6 bases). The germline gives CDR1 SNHLY, CDR2 FYNNEI. V was clipped by 8 bases and J by 7 bases, with 8 bases between them. The CDR3 consists of 11 residues. The CDR3 nucleotides read TGTGCCAGCGGACTACACGGGGAGCTGTTTTTT. Residues: CASGLHGELFF.